Reported below is one TCR beta chain. Its antigen remains unidentified. Using the immunoSEQ assay, multiplex PCR amplified TCR beta CDR3 regions from an average of approximately 1,200 ng of genomic DNA per sample. The assay corrected primer bias using a complete synthetic TCR repertoire to establish an amplification baseline. Amplicons were sequenced on the Illumina platform. The study's processing was this. Sequences were error-corrected by clustering with frequency ratios and a modified nearest-neighbor algorithm, then analyzed in the immunoSEQ Analyzer with IMGT gene definitions. At each rarefaction depth, TCR richness and evenness were averaged over 20 rarefaction repeats, and samples with fewer sequences than the depth were excluded. V, D and J gene relative abundances were compared between groups with Wilcoxon rank sum tests, applying FDR correction. For the blinded duplicates, the intraclass correlation was approximately 96% for TCR richness and averaged 76.4% across about 64 gene segments. The source is immuneACCESS, and TCRdb retained only in-frame sequences with V and J called. Part of the clones is not carried over; for the studies checked, unresolved V genes explain less than half of this, and the remainder is unexplained. That table furnishes V, J and clone size, whereas the DNA furnished D and trimming. The table for this sample lists around 20,000 clones. Approximately 6% of the sample goes to the ten largest clones.

This sample is part of a study of T cells in women clearing cervical HPV infection (dated by TCRdb to 2017 to 2018). Turning to the overall study: The cases were fewer than 30 women with histologically confirmed HPV16-related CIN3 or worse, and 2 of these cases were invasive cancers. The approximately 23 controls were women who cleared a single incident HPV16 infection within 12 months without developing precancer or cancer. Blood from cases was collected at the visit where the lesion was first found, while blood from controls was collected once the infection could no longer be detected. Among cases, blood sampling occurred a median of about 150 days after lesion detection, with an interquartile range of roughly 90 to 200 days. Since HLA typing was available for only a few women, HLA type could not be ruled out as a confounder. An exploratory proof-of-principle case-control study, nested within the Guanacaste HPV Natural History Study in Costa Rica, was conducted to compare TCR repertoires across cervical HPV16 outcomes. Cases were matched to controls by age within five years and by the year the sample was collected. Cases had a median age of roughly 35 years compared with approximately 41 for controls, and baseline characteristics showed no significant differences between the groups. In the parent cohort, roughly 10,000 women aged 18 or older were enrolled in Guanacaste, Costa Rica, during 1993 to 1994 and were followed for roughly seven years. Quality controls consisted of five blinded duplicates per group, for a total of some 60 samples made up of around 50 participants and around ten replicates.

The paper as a whole reports these results and caveats: Whether associations preceded infection or resulted from infection could not be shown with the cross-sectional design, and effector/memory subsets and HPV-specific T cells were not isolated. Because T-cell numbers per sample were unknown, differences in richness could reflect varying T-cell content rather than repertoire biology. Cases were distinguished from controls with an estimated AUC of 0.7 to 0.85 by random forest classifiers combining richness and V gene abundances. TCR repertoire richness was significantly higher in CIN3+ cases than in controls across sequencing depths, while evenness did not differ.

Every participant had a single incident cervical HPV16 infection, and prevalent HPV16 infections were excluded. Cervical HPV DNA was detected by MY09/MY11 PCR and genotyped by dot-blot hybridization. Around 14 mL of heparinized blood was centrifuged, after which the buffy coat was aliquoted, frozen at -30 degrees C, and then stored at -80 degrees C. Genomic DNA was extracted from buffy coat specimens using QIAGEN kits. The sequenced sample consisted of blood buffy coat. This sequence was found in a woman aged 18 to 69 with a cervical HPV16 infection that either progressed to CIN3+ or cleared (not recorded which).

The CDR3 bases that were read are TGTGCCAGCTCACCCCTCCACCCCCAGACTAGCGGGAGGGACGGAAGCCAAGAGACC. Its protein reads: CASSPLHPQTSGRDGSQET. The entire CDR3 reads CASSPLHPQTSGRDGSQETQYF. The sequence links TRBV18 to TRBJ2-5; the junction holds 14 bases that match TRBD2. The CDR3 end lies 3 residues beyond the end of the read and is filled in from the germline J gene. According to the germline V gene, CDR1 reads KGHSH and CDR2 reads LQKENI. Trimming leaves V shorter by 3 bases and J shorter by 1 base, with the junction holding 19 bases beyond the gene matches. Including cysteine and phenylalanine, the CDR3 has 22 amino acids. Sequencing covers 57 bases of the CDR3, shown here with the frame starting at base 1.